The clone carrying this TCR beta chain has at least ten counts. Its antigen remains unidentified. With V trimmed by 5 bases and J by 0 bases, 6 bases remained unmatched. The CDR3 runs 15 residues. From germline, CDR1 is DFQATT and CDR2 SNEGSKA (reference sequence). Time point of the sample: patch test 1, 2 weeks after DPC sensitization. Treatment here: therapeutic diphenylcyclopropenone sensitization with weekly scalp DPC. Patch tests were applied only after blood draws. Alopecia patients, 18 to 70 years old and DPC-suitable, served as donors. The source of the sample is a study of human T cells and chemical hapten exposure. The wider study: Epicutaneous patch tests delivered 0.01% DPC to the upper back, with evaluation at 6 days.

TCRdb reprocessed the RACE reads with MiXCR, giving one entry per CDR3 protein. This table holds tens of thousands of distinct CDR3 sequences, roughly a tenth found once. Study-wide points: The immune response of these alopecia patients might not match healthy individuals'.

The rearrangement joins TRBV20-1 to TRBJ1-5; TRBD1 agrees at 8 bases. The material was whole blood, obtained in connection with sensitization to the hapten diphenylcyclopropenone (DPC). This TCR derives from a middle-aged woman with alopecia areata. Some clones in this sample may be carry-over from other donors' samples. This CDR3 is CSAPTGGASNQPQHF. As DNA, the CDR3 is TGCAGTGCTCCAACAGGGGGGGCTAGCAATCAGCCCCAGCATTTT.